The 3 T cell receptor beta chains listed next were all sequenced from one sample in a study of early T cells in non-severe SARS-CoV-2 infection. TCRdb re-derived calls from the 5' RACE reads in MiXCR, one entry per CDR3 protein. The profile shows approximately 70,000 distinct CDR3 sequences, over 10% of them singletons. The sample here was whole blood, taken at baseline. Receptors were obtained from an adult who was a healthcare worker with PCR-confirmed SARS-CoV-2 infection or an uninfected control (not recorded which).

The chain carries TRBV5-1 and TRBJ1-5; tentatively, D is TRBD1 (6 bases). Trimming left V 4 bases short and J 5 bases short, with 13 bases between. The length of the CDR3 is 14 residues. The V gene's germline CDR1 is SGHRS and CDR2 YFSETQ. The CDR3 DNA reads TGCGCCAGCAGCCCCAGGGGTGGCGATCAGCCCCAGCATTTT. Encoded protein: CASSPRGGDQPQHF. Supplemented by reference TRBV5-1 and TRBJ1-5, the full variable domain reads KAGVTQTPRYLIKTRGQQVTLSCSPISGHRSVSWYQQTPGQGLQFLFEYFSETQRNKGNFPGRFSGRQFSNSRSEMNVSTLELGDSALYLCASSPRGGDQPQHFGDGTRLSIL.

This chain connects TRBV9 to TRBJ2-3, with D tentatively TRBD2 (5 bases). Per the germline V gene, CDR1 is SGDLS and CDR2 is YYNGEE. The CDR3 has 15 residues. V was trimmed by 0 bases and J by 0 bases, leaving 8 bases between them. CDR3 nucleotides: TGTGCCAGCAGCGTAGGAGGGAGAAGCACAGATACGCAGTATTTT. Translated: CASSVGGRSTDTQYF. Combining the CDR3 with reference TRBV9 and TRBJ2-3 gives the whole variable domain DSGVTQTPKHLITATGQRVTLRCSPRSGDLSVYWYQQSLDQGLQFLIQYYNGEERAKGNILERFSAQQFPDLHSELNLSSLELGDSALYFCASSVGGRSTDTQYFGPGTRLTVL.

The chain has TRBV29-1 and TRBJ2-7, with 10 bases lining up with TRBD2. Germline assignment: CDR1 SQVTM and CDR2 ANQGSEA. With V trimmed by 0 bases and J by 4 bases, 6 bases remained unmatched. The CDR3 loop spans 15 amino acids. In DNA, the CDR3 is TGCAGCGTTGAAGATCGAGCGGGGGGGCTGTACGAGCAGTACTTC. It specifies CSVEDRAGGLYEQYF.